The 14 T cell receptor beta chains listed next were all sequenced from one sample in a study of T cell responses to AZD1222 COVID-19 vaccine. Measured with immunoSEQ multiplex PCR; TCRdb has only the in-frame clones, and not every one. Of around 99,000 clones detected, more than 75% appear once; the ten largest clones hold under 25%. The specimen was peripheral blood, collected on day 0 of AZD1222 vaccination. The source is an adult in good health.

The V and J genes are TRBV15 and TRBJ1-5; TRBD1 is a possible D gene (5 bases). The CDR3 runs to 14 residues. Germline V gene sequence: CDR1 LNHNV, CDR2 YYDKDF (reference sequence). V gave up 4 bases and J gave up 2 bases, with 9 bases separating them. The chain's CDR3 is CATSIPGGNQPQHF. The CDR3 region has the DNA TGTGCCACCAGCATCCCGGGGGGCAATCAGCCCCAGCATTTT.

The chain combines TRBV29-1 with TRBJ2-7; D perhaps matches TRBD2 (5 bases). CDR1 is SQVTM and CDR2 is ANQGSEA in the germline V gene. Trimming shortened V by 6 bases and J by 0 bases, and 15 bases separated the two germline ends. The CDR3 length is 14 residues. The CDR3 DNA follows: TGCAGCGTGGAGGACGGATTCAGCTCCTACGAGCAGTACTTC. Its translation: CSVEDGFSSYEQYF.

This chain joins TRBV5-4 and TRBJ2-2, with 9 positions matching TRBD1. The CDR3 has 16 amino acids. J was trimmed by 4 bases and V by 5 bases; bases with no gene match: 9. Germline V gene data show CDR1 as SGHNT and CDR2 as YYREEE (reference sequence). For the CDR3, the DNA is TGTGCCAGCAGTAGGTACAGGGGGCAGGGCACCGGGGAGCTGTTTTTT. Translated, it gives CASSRYRGQGTGELFF.

The chain links TRBV6-5 to TRBJ2-5; TRBD1 aligns across 9 bases. Losses at the gene ends were 5 bases for V and 4 bases for J; bases not matched to a gene: 8. The CDR3 contains 15 residues. Germline-derived CDR1 and CDR2 are MNHEY and SVGAGI. For the CDR3, the DNA is TGTGCCAGCAGTAAACCGACAGGGGGTGGAGAGACCCAGTACTTC. This gives the protein CASSKPTGGGETQYF.

The rearrangement uses TRBV5-1 and TRBJ2-3, with 10 bases that match TRBD1. V was pared by 4 bases and J by 5 bases, with 4 bases of the junction left unmatched. The germline gives CDR1 SGHRS, CDR2 YFSETQ. This CDR3 region has 14 residues. The CDR3 reads CASSVGTGVDTQYF. Written as DNA, the CDR3 is TGCGCCAGCAGCGTCGGGACAGGGGTAGATACGCAGTATTTT.

The chain combines TRBV18 with TRBJ2-7; tentative D call: TRBD2 (5 bases). This CDR3 is 16 amino acids long. Trimming took 6 bases from V and 1 from J, leaving 19 bases between them. Germline CDR1 KGHSH, CDR2 LQKENI. The DNA of the CDR3 is TGTGCCAGCTCTCTCCAACTAGGAGTACGATCCTACGAGCAGTACTTC. Translated: CASSLQLGVRSYEQYF.

The rearrangement links TRBV3-1 (or the pseudogene TRBV3-2) to TRBJ1-1; D remains unclear. Between the trimmed V and J ends, which lost 3 bases and 3 bases, there was a span of 14 bases. The CDR3 totals 15 residues. CDR1 LGHDT and CDR2 YNNKEL come from the germline V gene (reference sequence). The CDR3 DNA is TGTGCCAGCAGCCAGCTCCTCCGGACGGACACTGAAGCTTTCTTT. This sequence encodes CASSQLLRTDTEAFF.

V and J are TRBV3-1 (or the pseudogene TRBV3-2) and TRBJ2-1; D gene uncertain. V was pared by 5 bases and J by 11 bases, with 16 bases between. The CDR3 is 13 amino acids. Germline V lookup: CDR1 LGHDT, CDR2 YNNKEL (reference sequence). CDR3 nucleotides: TGTGCCAGCAGCTCTCGGGCAGAGGAAAAGCAGTTCTTC. This encodes CASSSRAEEKQFF.

This clone was counted a single time. This chain uses TRBV15 with TRBJ1-4; D is ambiguous. V was shortened by 7 bases and J by 3 bases, with 15 bases between the two germline ends. Germline V gene lookup returns CDR1 LNHNV and CDR2 YYDKDF (reference sequence). This CDR3 spans 15 amino acids. DNA for the CDR3: TGTGCCACCACCCTCCGGCCGGCGTCTAATGAAAAACTGTTTTTT. Its translation is CATTLRPASNEKLFF. The full variable domain, completed using reference TRBV15 and TRBJ1-4, is DAMVIQNPRYQVTQFGKPVTLSCSQTLNHNVMYWYQQKSSQAPKLLFHYYDKDFNNEADTPDNFQSRRPNTSFCFLDIRSPGLGDTAMYLCATTLRPASNEKLFFGSGTQLSVL.

This chain links TRBV7-6 with TRBJ1-6, with 11 bases lining up with TRBD1. This CDR3 is built from 20 residues. In germline, CDR1 is SGHVS, CDR2 FNYEAQ. V lost 0 bases to trimming and J lost 0 bases; unmatched junction nucleotides: 7. CDR3 bases: TGTGCCAGCAGCTTAGCCCCACGGGACAGGGGGAGCTCCTATAATTCACCCCTCCACTTT. It translates to CASSLAPRDRGSSYNSPLHF. Together with reference TRBV7-6 and TRBJ1-6, the CDR3 gives the full variable domain: GAGVSQSPRYKVTKRGQDVALRCDPISGHVSLYWYRQALGQGPEFLTYFNYEAQQDKSGLPNDRFSAERPEGSISTLTIQRTEQRDSAMYRCASSLAPRDRGSSYNSPLHFGNGTRLTVT.

The gene calls are TRBV3-1 (or the pseudogene TRBV3-2) and TRBJ2-6, with D maybe TRBD1 (6 bases). V lost 4 bases and J lost 0, with 19 bases in between. Germline V gives CDR1 LGHDT, CDR2 YNNKEL (reference sequence). The length of the CDR3 is 19 residues. The CDR3, as DNA: TGTGCCAGCAGCCCCCCGTGGGCAGGGGCAAGCTCTGGGGCCAACGTCCTGACTTTC. It translates to CASSPPWAGASSGANVLTF.

This chain uses TRBV5-4 with TRBJ1-1; D unresolved. The CDR3 has 15 residues. V gave up 0 bases and J gave up 0 bases, with 9 bases separating them. Per the germline V gene, CDR1 is SGHNT and CDR2 is YYREEE (reference sequence). The CDR3, as DNA: TGTGCCAGCAGCTTGGAGCCAGCACTGAACACTGAAGCTTTCTTT. Amino acids: CASSLEPALNTEAFF.

This chain connects TRBV7-2 to TRBJ1-1, with D possibly matching TRBD1 (5 bases). The CDR3 has 15 residues. Germline V gene lookup returns CDR1 SGHTA and CDR2 FQGNSA. Deletions cut 4 bases from V and 1 base from J, with 13 bases between. CDR3 loop: CASSSHGGGNTEAFF. CDR3 in DNA: TGTGCCAGCAGCTCCCACGGTGGGGGGAACACTGAAGCTTTCTTT.

The chain employs TRBV12-3 or TRBV12-4 and TRBJ2-7; TRBD1 might be the D (5 bases). CDR3 length: 12 residues. V dropped 6 bases and J dropped 4 bases, with 10 bases sitting between them. The CDR3 region is CASSSDSYEQYF. The CDR3 DNA follows: TGTGCCAGCAGCTCAGACAGTTACGAGCAGTACTTC.